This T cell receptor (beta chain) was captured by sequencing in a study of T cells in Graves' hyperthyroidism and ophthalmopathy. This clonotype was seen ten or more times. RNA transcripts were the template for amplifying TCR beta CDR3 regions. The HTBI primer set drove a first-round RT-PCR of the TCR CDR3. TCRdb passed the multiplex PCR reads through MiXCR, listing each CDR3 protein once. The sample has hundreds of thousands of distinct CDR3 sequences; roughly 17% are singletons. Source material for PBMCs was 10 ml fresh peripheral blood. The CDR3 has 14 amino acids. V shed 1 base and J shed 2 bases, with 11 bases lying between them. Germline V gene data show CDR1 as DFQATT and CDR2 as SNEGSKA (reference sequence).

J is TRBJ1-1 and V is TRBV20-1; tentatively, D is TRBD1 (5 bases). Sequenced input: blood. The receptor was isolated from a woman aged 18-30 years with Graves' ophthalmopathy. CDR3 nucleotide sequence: TGCAGTGCTAGAGCCCGGGACTACAACACTGAAGCTTTCTTT. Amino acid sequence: CSARARDYNTEAFF.